This TCR beta chain is drawn from a study of blood T cells in healthy people across ages. Germline V gene sequence: CDR1 SGHDT, CDR2 YYEEEE. With 5 bases clipped from V and 6 bases from J, the junction kept 5 bases outside the gene matches. This CDR3 has 13 residues. A second PCR of about 6 to 11 cycles used a sample-barcoded 5' primer and a J-beta primer mix. One entry per CDR3 protein, called by TCRdb with MiXCR from the 5' RACE reads. The profile shows over 950,000 distinct CDR3 sequences, 35% to 40% of them singletons. This clonotype was observed a handful of times. The origin of this receptor is a man in his late teens or twenties in good health. This chain joins TRBV5-6 and TRBJ2-3; TRBD2 matches at 8 bases. Sequencing was performed on blood. CDR3 sequence reads: CASRSPSGDTQYF. The CDR3 nucleotides read TGTGCCAGCAGGTCCCCTAGCGGGGATACGCAGTATTTT.